These 14 T cell receptor beta chains share one sample of origin, sequenced in a study of control samples from healthy donors and cancer patients. Assay used: immunoSEQ multiplex PCR; TCRdb lists only in-frame clones, some missing. The sample includes 170,000 or so clones, 90% to 95% of them seen just once. The sequenced sample consisted of blood. The receptors were sampled from a woman between 18 and 29 years old in good health.

The chain links TRBV9 to TRBJ1-4, with D possibly being TRBD1 (6 bases). The CDR3 extends over 15 amino acids. Trimming stripped 8 bases from V and 7 bases from J, with 21 bases between. Germline-derived CDR1 and CDR2 are SGDLS and YYNGEE. The CDR3 DNA reads TGTGCCAGTGGCCAATCCCAGGGGACCTTTGAAAAACTGTTTTTT. This translates into CASGQSQGTFEKLFF.

This chain links TRBV9 with TRBJ1-3, with D tentatively TRBD1 (6 bases). Trimming took 7 bases from V and 4 from J, leaving 12 bases between them. Germline assignment: CDR1 SGDLS and CDR2 YYNGEE. The CDR3 has 13 amino acids. The CDR3, as DNA: TGTGCCAGCGGCACAGGGACAGGAAACACCATATATTTT. It specifies CASGTGTGNTIYF.

This clone has a handful of counts. The V call is TRBV6-6, the J call TRBJ1-2, with 10 bases that match TRBD1. Germline V lookup: CDR1 MNHNY, CDR2 SVGAGI (reference sequence). The CDR3 contains 15 residues. After removal of 0 bases from V and 6 bases from J, the junction contained 4 bases not matched to a gene. The CDR3 DNA sequence: TGTGCCAGCAGTTACTCGAAGGACAGGGGGAATGGCTACACCTTC. Translation: CASSYSKDRGNGYTF.

The gene calls are TRBV6-6 and TRBJ1-3, with TRBD1 matching over 7 bases. V gave up 5 bases and J gave up 4 bases; unmatched junction bases: 8. CDR3 length: 15 amino acids. Germline CDR1 reads MNHNY; CDR2 reads SVGAGI (reference sequence). The DNA for the CDR3 is TGTGCCAGCAGTCGTCCGGAGGGGGCAGGAAACACCATATATTTT. It codes for CASSRPEGAGNTIYF.

The rearrangement uses TRBV4-1 and TRBJ1-2; 7 bases are shared with TRBD1. The CDR3 covers 15 residues. The trim removed 0 bases at V and 4 bases at J, leaving 5 bases unmatched. Germline CDR1 reads MGHRA; CDR2 reads YSYEKL. The CDR3 is CASSQEPGTAYGYTF. DNA for the CDR3: TGCGCCAGCAGCCAAGAGCCCGGGACAGCCTATGGCTACACCTTC.

The rearrangement joins TRBV6-5 to TRBJ2-2, with 9 bases fitting TRBD1. Trimming removed 2 bases from V and 5 bases from J; junction bases left unmatched: 3. The germline CDR1 and CDR2 sequences are MNHEY and SVGAGI. This CDR3 has 15 amino acids. DNA for the CDR3: TGTGCCAGCAGTTACGGGACAGGGAGTACCGGGGAGCTGTTTTTT. Amino acids: CASSYGTGSTGELFF.

This chain joins TRBV6-6 and TRBJ2-1; 8 bases match TRBD2. The ends lost 6 bases at V and 3 bases at J; junction bases unmatched: 7. The CDR3 is 15 residues long. Germline V lookup: CDR1 MNHNY, CDR2 SVGAGI (reference sequence). In DNA form, the CDR3 reads TGTGCCAGCAGCGGAGCGGGAGATTTCTACAATGAGCAGTTCTTC. This encodes CASSGAGDFYNEQFF.

The chain joins TRBV3-1 (or the pseudogene TRBV3-2) to TRBJ2-3; maybe TRBD2 (6 bases). The CDR3 is 14 residues long. Germline CDR1 is LGHDT and CDR2 is YNNKEL (reference sequence). The V end was cut by 4 bases, the J end by 3 bases, with 11 bases between. The CDR3 protein is CASSPTRGTDTQYF. DNA of the CDR3: TGTGCCAGCAGCCCAACGCGGGGAACAGATACGCAGTATTTT.

CDR3 sequence reads: CASSLAELNHEQYF. The CDR3 bases are TGTGCCAGCAGCTTAGCGGAGTTAAACCACGAGCAGTACTTC. The rearrangement uses TRBV7-2 and TRBJ2-7; no clear D gene. The V gene lost 0 bases and the J gene lost 5 bases, with 11 bases spanning the gap. Germline CDR1 reads SGHTA; CDR2 reads FQGNSA. This CDR3 spans 14 amino acids.

The chain has TRBV3-1 (or the pseudogene TRBV3-2) and TRBJ2-4, with D possibly TRBD2 on 6 matching bases. Between the trimmed V and J ends, which lost 0 bases and 0 bases, there was a span of 21 bases. The CDR3 is 20 amino acids. Germline CDR1 is LGHDT and CDR2 is YNNKEL (reference sequence). The CDR3 DNA reads as TGTGCCAGCAGCCAAGAATACGCGGGACCAACCTCCGTAGCCAAAAACATTCAGTACTTC. Translation: CASSQEYAGPTSVAKNIQYF.

The chain links TRBV28 to TRBJ1-4; TRBD1 aligns across 7 bases. The CDR3 covers 18 residues. Germline CDR1 MDHEN, CDR2 SYDVKM. Trimming at V came to 6 bases and at J to 6 bases, leaving 19 bases not matched to a gene. This chain's CDR3 is CASRRRTGDPRLDEKLFF. The CDR3, as DNA: TGTGCCAGCAGACGCCGCACAGGGGACCCAAGGTTGGATGAAAAACTGTTTTTT.

V usage is TRBV28 and J usage is TRBJ1-2; 7 bases line up with TRBD1. The CDR3 spans 17 residues. J lost 0 bases, V lost 4 bases, and 11 bases had no gene match. The germline V gene has CDR1 MDHEN and CDR2 SYDVKM. The CDR3 DNA is TGTGCCAGCAGTTCCCAAGAGGGGGCGGACACTAACTATGGCTACACCTTC. Protein: CASSSQEGADTNYGYTF.

The chain links TRBV11-2 to TRBJ1-4; 11 nucleotides align to TRBD1. Per germline, CDR1 SGHAT and CDR2 FQNNGV. CDR3 size: 13 residues. J gave up 13 bases and V 4 bases, and 5 bases lay outside the gene matches. The CDR3 is CASSSGQGGGLFF. The CDR3 region has the DNA TGTGCCAGCAGCTCGGGACAGGGGGGCGGACTGTTTTTT.

This chain's CDR3 is CASSSSRRDRASQETQYF. In DNA form, the CDR3 reads TGTGCCAGCAGCTCTTCCCGTCGGGACAGGGCGTCACAAGAGACCCAGTACTTC. The chain links TRBV13 to TRBJ2-5, with TRBD1 identical over 9 bases. The CDR3 length is 18 residues. CDR1 PRHDT and CDR2 FYEKMQ come from the germline V gene (reference sequence). V shed 4 bases, J shed 2 bases, and the junction held 14 bases outside the gene matches.